This T cell receptor (beta chain) comes out of a study of post-analysis software for immune sequencing data. Findings and caveats of the study: By F measure, samples from a shared preparation batch strongly co-clustered. With TRBV5-6, TRBV5-1 and TRBV20-1 included, about five TRBV segments were more frequent in patients than in controls.

V dropped 4 bases and J dropped 6; count of bases not matched to a gene: 7. From germline, CDR1 is MNHEY and CDR2 SMNVEV (reference sequence). The CDR3 extends over 14 amino acids. Comments on this clonotype: As yet, its antigen is unknown.

Unique-molecular-identifier-tagged TCR beta cDNA libraries were used. With roughly 0.95 to 11 million T cells as the source, hundreds of thousands of cDNA molecules resulted. TCRdb re-called the PCR reads through MiXCR, storing one row per CDR3 protein. The repertoire includes hundreds of thousands of distinct CDR3 sequences, around 40% of them detected once, and under 2% sits in the top ten. This sequence originates from a girl under 18 with multiple sclerosis. This chain links TRBV27 with TRBJ2-3; 7 nucleotides align to TRBD2. Sequencing used blood. The CDR3 DNA sequence: TGTGCCAGCAGTTCCCCGCAGGGAGGGGATACGCAGTATTTT. Its translation: CASSSPQGGDTQYF.